This T cell receptor (beta chain) was identified in a study of CD8+CD57+ T cells in acquired aplastic anemia. Study-level results: There were fewer than 35 CD8+ CDR3 sequences that occurred in both patients and controls.

The study profiled TCR beta VDJ and CDR3 using genomic DNA as template. TCRdb itself ran the reads through MiXCR, one entry per CDR3 protein. The sample has fewer than 250,000 distinct CDR3 sequences; about 53% are singletons. On this clonotype itself: What it binds is not known.

Trimming left V 5 bases short and J 4 bases short, with 14 bases between. Germline CDR1 SGHTA, CDR2 FQGNSA. The CDR3 extends over 14 amino acids. Sequencing was carried out using sorted CD4+, CD8+, or CD8+CD57+ T cells (not recorded which) from PBMCs. The V call is TRBV7-2, the J call TRBJ1-1; D might be TRBD1 (6 bases). This TCR was recovered from a human donor in good health, serving as a control. The CDR3 protein is CASSLGHLGTEAFF. The CDR3 DNA reads as TGTGCCAGCAGCCTGGGACATCTGGGCACTGAAGCTTTCTTT.